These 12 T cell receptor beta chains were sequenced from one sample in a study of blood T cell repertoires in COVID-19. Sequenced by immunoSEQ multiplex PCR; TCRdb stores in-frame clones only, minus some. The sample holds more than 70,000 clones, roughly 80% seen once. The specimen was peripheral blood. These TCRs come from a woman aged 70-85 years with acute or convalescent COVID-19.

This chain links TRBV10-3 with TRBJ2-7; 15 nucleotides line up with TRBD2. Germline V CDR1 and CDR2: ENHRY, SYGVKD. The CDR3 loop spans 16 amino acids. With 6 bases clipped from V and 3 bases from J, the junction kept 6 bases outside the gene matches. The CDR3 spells CAISRTSGREVYEQYF. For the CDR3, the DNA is TGTGCCATCAGCAGGACTAGCGGGAGGGAGGTCTACGAGCAGTACTTC.

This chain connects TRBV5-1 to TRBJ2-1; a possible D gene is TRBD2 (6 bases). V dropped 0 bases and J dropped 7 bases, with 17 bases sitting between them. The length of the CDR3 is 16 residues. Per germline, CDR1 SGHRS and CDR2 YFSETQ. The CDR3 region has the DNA TGCGCCAGCAGCTTGGAACCGGGACTTGCTTCAAATGAGCAGTTCTTC. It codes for CASSLEPGLASNEQFF.

In DNA form, the CDR3 reads TGCGCCAGCAGTCGGACGGGGGAAGCTTTCTTT. It yields the protein CASSRTGEAFF. V usage is TRBV10-2 and J usage is TRBJ1-1; D unclear. This CDR3 has 11 amino acids. The ends were cut back, 5 bases at V and 8 bases at J, with 9 bases in the middle. CDR1 is WSHSY and CDR2 is SAAADI in the germline V gene.

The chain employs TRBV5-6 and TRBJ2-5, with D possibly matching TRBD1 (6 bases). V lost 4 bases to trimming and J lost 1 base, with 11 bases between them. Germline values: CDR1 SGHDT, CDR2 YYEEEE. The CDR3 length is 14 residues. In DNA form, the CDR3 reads TGTGCCAGCAGCCATGGACAGACCCAAGAGACCCAGTACTTC. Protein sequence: CASSHGQTQETQYF.

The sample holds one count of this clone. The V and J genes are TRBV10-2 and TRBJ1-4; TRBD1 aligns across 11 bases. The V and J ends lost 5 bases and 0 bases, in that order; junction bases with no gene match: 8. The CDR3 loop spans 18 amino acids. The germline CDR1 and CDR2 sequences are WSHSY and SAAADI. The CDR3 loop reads CASSPNGQGAATNEKLFF. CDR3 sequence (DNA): TGCGCCAGCAGTCCAAATGGACAGGGGGCAGCAACTAATGAAAAACTGTTTTTT.

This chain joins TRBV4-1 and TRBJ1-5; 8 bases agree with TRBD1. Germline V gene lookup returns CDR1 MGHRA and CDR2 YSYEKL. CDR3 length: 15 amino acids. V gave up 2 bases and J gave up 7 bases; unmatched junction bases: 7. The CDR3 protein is CASSQNQGAGQPQHF. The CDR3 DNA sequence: TGCGCCAGCAGCCAAAACCAGGGGGCTGGACAGCCCCAGCATTTT.

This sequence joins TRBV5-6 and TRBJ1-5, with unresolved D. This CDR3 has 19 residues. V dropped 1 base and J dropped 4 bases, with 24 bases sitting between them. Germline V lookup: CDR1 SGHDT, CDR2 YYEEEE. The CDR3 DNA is TGTGCCAGCAGCTTGTTCGCCCGGGTTGAAGTGCGGATTAATCAGCCCCAGCATTTT. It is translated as CASSLFARVEVRINQPQHF.

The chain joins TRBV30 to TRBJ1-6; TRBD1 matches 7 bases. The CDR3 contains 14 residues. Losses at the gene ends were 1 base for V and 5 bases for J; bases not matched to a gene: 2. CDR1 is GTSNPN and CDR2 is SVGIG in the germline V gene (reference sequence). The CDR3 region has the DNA TGTGCCTGGAGTGCGGGGACAGATAATTCACCCCTCCACTTT. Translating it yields CAWSAGTDNSPLHF. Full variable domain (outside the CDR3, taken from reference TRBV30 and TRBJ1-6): SQTIHQWPATLVQPVGSPLSLECTVEGTSNPNLYWYRQAAGRGLQLLFYSVGIGQISSEVPQNLSASRPQDRQFILSSKKLLLSDSGFYLCAWSAGTDNSPLHFGNGTRLTVT.

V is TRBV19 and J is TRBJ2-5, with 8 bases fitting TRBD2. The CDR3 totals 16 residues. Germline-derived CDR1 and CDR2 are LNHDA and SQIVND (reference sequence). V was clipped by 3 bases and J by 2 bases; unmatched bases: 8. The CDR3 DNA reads TGTGCCAGTAGTATGGTTAGCGGGGCGACACAAGAGACCCAGTACTTC. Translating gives CASSMVSGATQETQYF. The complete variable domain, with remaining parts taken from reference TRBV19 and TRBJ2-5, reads DGGITQSPKYLFRKEGQNVTLSCEQNLNHDAMYWYRQDPGQGLRLIYYSQIVNDFQKGDIAEGYSVSREKKESFPLTVTSAQKNPTAFYLCASSMVSGATQETQYFGPGTRLLVL.

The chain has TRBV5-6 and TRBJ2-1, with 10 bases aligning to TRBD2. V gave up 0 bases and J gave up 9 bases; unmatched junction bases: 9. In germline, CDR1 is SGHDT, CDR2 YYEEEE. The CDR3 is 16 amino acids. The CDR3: CASSLASGSFQGEQFF. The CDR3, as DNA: TGTGCCAGCAGCTTGGCTAGCGGGAGTTTCCAGGGTGAGCAGTTCTTC. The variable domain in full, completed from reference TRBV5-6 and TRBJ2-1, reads DAGVTQSPTHLIKTRGQQVTLRCSPKSGHDTVSWYQQALGQGPQFIFQYYEEEERQRGNFPDRFSGHQFPNYSSELNVNALLLGDSALYLCASSLASGSFQGEQFFGPGTRLTVL.

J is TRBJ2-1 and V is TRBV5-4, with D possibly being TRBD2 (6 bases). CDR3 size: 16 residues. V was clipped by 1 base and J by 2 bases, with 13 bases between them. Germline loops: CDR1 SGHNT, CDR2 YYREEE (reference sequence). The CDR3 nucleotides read TGTGCCAGCAGCTTGTCGATTAGCGGAGCCTACAATGAGCAGTTCTTC. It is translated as CASSLSISGAYNEQFF.

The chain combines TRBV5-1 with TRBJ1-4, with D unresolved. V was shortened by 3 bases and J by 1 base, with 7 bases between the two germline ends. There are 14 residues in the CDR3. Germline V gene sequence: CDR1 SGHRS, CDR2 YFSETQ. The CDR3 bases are TGCGCCAGCAGCTCCCCAGGAACTAATGAAAAACTGTTTTTT. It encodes CASSSPGTNEKLFF.